A selection of T cell receptor beta chains follows, all from one sample in a study of human T cells and chemical hapten exposure. TCRdb reanalysed the RACE reads using MiXCR and keeps one entry per CDR3 protein. The profile shows more than 250,000 distinct CDR3 sequences, roughly 8.9% of them singletons. Sequences were derived from whole blood, sampled in connection with sensitization to the hapten diphenylcyclopropenone (DPC). Source of these receptors: a woman between 35 and 50 years old with alopecia areata. Some clones in this sample may be carry-over from other donors' samples. Each CDR3 is given with its conserved first and last residue. D genes are given only for firm matches. The size of a clone is reported for some rows only, either as once, few or many, or as a class for expanded clones.

TRBJ1-4,TRBV7-9,-,few,TGTGCCAGCAGCTTAGGCCAGGTTACAACTAATGAAAAACTGTTTTTT,CASSLGQVTTNEKLFF
TRBJ2-3,TRBV29-1,-,many,TGCAGCGTTGTAGAGGGCGGCACAGATACGCAGTATTTT,CSVVEGGTDTQYF
TRBJ1-2,TRBV5-4,TRBD1,-,TGTGCCAGCAGCATGATACCGGGACAGGTCCATGGCTACACCTTC,CASSMIPGQVHGYTF
TRBJ2-7,TRBV6-5,-,few,TGTGCCAGCAGTTACTCGGTATCCGGAGCCCCCTACGAGCAGTACTTC,CASSYSVSGAPYEQYF
TRBJ1-4,TRBV25-1,-,-,TGTGCCAGCAGTGGACGGGAAGGTCGGGAAAAACTGTTTTTT,CASSGREGREKLFF
TRBJ1-2,TRBV4-3,-,many,TGCGCCAGCAGCCAAGAACCGACAGAGATCTATGGCTACACCTTC,CASSQEPTEIYGYTF
TRBJ2-7,TRBV28,TRBD2,many,TGTGCCAGCACCCCGGGGGGTACCACCTACGAGCAGTACTTC,CASTPGGTTYEQYF
TRBJ2-3,TRBV10-3,TRBD2,few,TGTGCCATCAGTTCGACTAGCGGGAGGTCTACGCAGTATTTT,CAISSTSGRSTQYF
TRBJ2-1,TRBV12-3/TRBV12-4,-,-,TGTGCCAGCAGTTTAGAGGTCATGAAGCAGTTCTTC,CASSLEVMKQFF
TRBJ2-3,TRBV7-9,TRBD1,-,TGTGCCAGCAGCCCGGACAGGGGGCGCAGGCTTTTAAGCACAGATACGCAGTATTTT,CASSPDRGRRLLSTDTQYF
TRBJ2-6,TRBV12-3/TRBV12-4,-,-,TGTGCCAGCACCGGGAATACTGGGGCCAACGTCCTGACTTTC,CASTGNTGANVLTF
TRBJ2-1,TRBV20-1,TRBD2,few,TGCAGTGCTATAGTTCTAGCGGGAGACTGGTATGAGCAGTTCTTC,CSAIVLAGDWYEQFF
TRBJ2-5,TRBV7-2,TRBD1,many,TGTGCCAGCAGCTTCCTGGGACAGAGTAACGTCGGTGGTGAGACCCAGTACTTC,CASSFLGQSNVGGETQYF
TRBJ2-1,TRBV7-2,-,few,TGTGCCAGCAGCTTAAGGCAGAGCCAGGGGGGTTCCTACAATGAGCAGTTCTTC,CASSLRQSQGGSYNEQFF
TRBJ1-3,TRBV29-1,-,-,TGCAGCGTGGACAGCTCTGGAAACACCATATATTTT,CSVDSSGNTIYF
TRBJ2-7,TRBV2,-,-,TGTGCCAGCAGTAGGATTTCCTACGAGCAGTACTTC,CASSRISYEQYF
TRBJ1-2,TRBV12-3/TRBV12-4,-,once,TGTGCCAGCAGACCGACAGCAAGGGACTATGGCTACACCTTC,CASRPTARDYGYTF
TRBJ1-1,TRBV5-1,-,many,TGCGCCAGCAGCGCCAGGGTCATGAACACTGAAGCTTTCTTT,CASSARVMNTEAFF
TRBJ2-1,TRBV20-1,TRBD2,-,TGCAGTGCCCCCGGGGACTACCTGTACAAGCATCAGTTCTTC,CSAPGDYLYKHQFF
TRBJ2-5,TRBV7-2,-,-,TGTGCCAGCAGCTTAGAAGTATTCCAAGAGACCCAGTACTTC,CASSLEVFQETQYF
TRBJ1-2,TRBV20-1,-,few,TGCAGTGCCCCCCGTTATGGCTACACCTTC,CSAPRYGYTF
TRBJ2-7,TRBV20-1,TRBD2,-,TGCAGTGCTATGGGACTAGGTGCCTACGAGCAGTACTTC,CSAMGLGAYEQYF
TRBJ2-7,TRBV28,TRBD2,-,TGTGCCAGCAGTCTAATGACTAGCGGGAGTGTCGAGCAGTACTTC,CASSLMTSGSVEQYF
TRBJ2-3,TRBV7-2,-,few,TGTGCCAGCAGCTCGGTCTTAGCAGGTGCAGATACGCAGTATTTT,CASSSVLAGADTQYF
TRBJ2-5,TRBV10-3,-,few,TGTGCCATCAGTGAGCCAGCACAAGAGACCCAGTACTTC,CAISEPAQETQYF
TRBJ2-7,TRBV5-1,-,-,TGCGCCAGCAGCTTCTCTTTGGAGACAGATGAGTACGAGCAGTACTTC,CASSFSLETDEYEQYF
TRBJ2-1,TRBV6-5,TRBD2,-,TGTGCCAGCAGTTTAGAGCGGGAGGGCCCCAATGAGCAGTTCTTC,CASSLEREGPNEQFF
TRBJ2-7,TRBV6-1,-,-,TGTGCCAGCAGTGAAGGCTGGGACTACGAGCAGTACTTC,CASSEGWDYEQYF
TRBJ2-3,TRBV20-1,-,few,TGCAGTGCTAGAGGCCGCCGGGGGCAAGATACGCAGTATTTT,CSARGRRGQDTQYF
TRBJ2-5,TRBV5-1,TRBD1,few,TGCGCCAGCAGCGAACAGACAGGGGACCAAGAGACCCAGTACTTC,CASSEQTGDQETQYF
TRBJ2-1,TRBV6-2/TRBV6-3,TRBD2,few,TGTGCCAGCAGTTACCCCCCCGGGACTAGCGGCCTTACGGGTTACAATGAGCAGTTCTTC,CASSYPPGTSGLTGYNEQFF
TRBJ2-1,TRBV7-6,TRBD2,-,TGTGCCAGCAGCCCCCCGGGAGGGTTCGGCAATGAGCAGTTCTTC,CASSPPGGFGNEQFF
TRBJ2-3,TRBV10-3,-,few,TGTGCCATCAGTTCGGGGACTGGAGGGCGCACAGATACGCAGTATTTT,CAISSGTGGRTDTQYF
TRBJ2-2,TRBV6-1,TRBD1,-,TGTGCCAGCAGTGAAAGACAGGGCTACGCCGGGGAGCTGTTTTTT,CASSERQGYAGELFF
TRBJ2-1,TRBV6-1,-,few,TGTGCCAGCAGTGAAGCGGCGTCTAGCTCCTACAATGAGCAGTTCTTC,CASSEAASSSYNEQFF
TRBJ2-7,TRBV2,TRBD2,-,TGTGCCAGCAGTGAAGAGGCGGGAGTAGGTTACGAGCAGTACTTC,CASSEEAGVGYEQYF
TRBJ1-1,TRBV7-2,TRBD1,many,TGTGCCAGCAGCTTAAACAGGGGTGAAGCTTTCTTT,CASSLNRGEAFF
TRBJ2-2,TRBV29-1,-,-,TGCAGCGTTGTACCCCCGACAGGGAGGACCGGGGAGCTGTTTTTT,CSVVPPTGRTGELFF
TRBJ2-6,TRBV7-8,-,-,TGTGCCAGCAGCTTTCCTTCGGGGGCCAACGTCCTGACTTTC,CASSFPSGANVLTF
TRBJ2-1,TRBV12-3/TRBV12-4,-,many,TGCGCCAGCAGCTTTGGGAGGAATAATGAGCAGTTCTTC,CASSFGRNNEQFF
TRBJ1-6,TRBV7-2,-,few,TGTGCCAGCAGTTCCGACTGGGGTGTGGTTTCACCCCTCCACTTT,CASSSDWGVVSPLHF
TRBJ2-7,TRBV12-3/TRBV12-4,-,few,TGTGCCAGCAGTTCCGACGGGGGCTACGAGCAGTACTTC,CASSSDGGYEQYF
TRBJ2-7,TRBV7-8,TRBD2,-,TGTGCCAGCAGCTTAGAACTGCTAGCGGGACCTTACGAGCAGTACTTC,CASSLELLAGPYEQYF
TRBJ2-6,TRBV29-1,-,many,TGCAGCGCCGGGGACGGATTCGGCTCTGGGGCCAACGTCCTGACTTTC,CSAGDGFGSGANVLTF
TRBJ2-3,TRBV11-1,TRBD1,few,TGTGCCAGCAGCTCCGATGGACAGGGTACGCAGTATTTT,CASSSDGQGTQYF
TRBJ2-2,TRBV6-6,-,-,TGTGCCAGCAGTTACTTGGACTCGAACACCGGGGAGCTGTTTTTT,CASSYLDSNTGELFF
TRBJ2-1,TRBV6-2/TRBV6-3,-,-,TGTGCCAGCAGTTACCCAGATTCCTACAATGAGCAGTTCTTC,CASSYPDSYNEQFF